Presented here are 27 T cell receptor beta chains from one specimen sequenced in a study of T-cell reconstitution after alpha-beta-depleted transplantation in children. Unique molecular identifiers were built into the TCRbeta library. TCRdb independently ran MiXCR on the PCR reads; one entry per CDR3 protein. The profile shows about 16,000 distinct CDR3 sequences, 5% to 5.5% of them singletons. Sequencing was performed on PBMCs, taken before TCRalphabeta/CD19-depleted stem cell transplant. These receptors were taken from a boy aged 10-17 years with acute lymphoblastic leukemia, due to receive a stem cell transplant.

This clonotype was picked up many times. The chain recombines TRBV11-2 with TRBJ2-1; 11 bases line up with TRBD2. The germline gives CDR1 SGHAT, CDR2 FQNNGV. J was trimmed by 5 bases and V by 3 bases; bases with no gene match: 3. The CDR3 runs 15 residues. As DNA, the CDR3 is TGTGCCAGCAGCTTCCTTAGCGGGGGGGACAATGAGCAGTTCTTC. The encoded protein is CASSFLSGGDNEQFF.

This clonotype was observed many times. This chain uses TRBV5-5 with TRBJ1-2; D possibly corresponds to TRBD1 (5 bases). V gave up 3 bases and J gave up 4 bases, with 13 bases separating them. The germline V gene encodes CDR1 SGHKS and CDR2 YYEKEE (reference sequence). The CDR3 runs to 14 residues. In DNA form, the CDR3 reads TGTGCCAGCAGCTCGGGACCCGAGGGCTATGGCTACACCTTC. Encoded protein: CASSSGPEGYGYTF.

There are many counts of this clonotype. V and J are TRBV2 and TRBJ1-1; TRBD1 aligns across 9 bases. After removal of 7 bases from V and 1 base from J, the junction contained 16 bases not matched to a gene. Germline assignment: CDR1 SNHLY and CDR2 FYNNEI. There are 18 residues in the CDR3. Here the CDR3 reads CASTNPGQGPHPNTEAFF. CDR3 nucleotides: TGTGCCAGCACCAACCCGGGACAGGGTCCGCACCCGAACACTGAAGCTTTCTTT.

There are many counts of this clonotype. The chain links TRBV7-3 to TRBJ1-5; 7 bases are shared with TRBD1. The CDR3 totals 15 residues. Germline lookup yields CDR1 SGHTA and CDR2 FQGTGA. Losses at the gene ends were 5 bases for V and 2 bases for J; bases not matched to a gene: 6. The CDR3 region is CASSTGTAGNQPQHF. CDR3 DNA: TGTGCCAGCAGCACCGGGACAGCGGGCAATCAGCCCCAGCATTTT.

This clonotype qualifies as medium-sized (0.01 to 0.1%). In DNA, the CDR3 is TGTGCCAGCAGCCCCGTTGGCGGGATCTACGAGCAGTACTTC. Its translation is CASSPVGGIYEQYF. The V gene is TRBV28, the J gene TRBJ2-7, with D possibly matching TRBD2 (6 bases). The CDR3 loop spans 14 amino acids. V was trimmed by 6 bases and J by 3 bases, leaving 15 bases between them. The germline V gene encodes CDR1 MDHEN and CDR2 SYDVKM.

This clonotype has a count of ten or more. The V and J genes are TRBV6-1 and TRBJ2-6; D unresolved. V was cut by 4 bases and J by 2 bases, with 6 bases left in between. Germline V gives CDR1 MNHNS, CDR2 SASEGT. This CDR3 region has 14 residues. The CDR3 loop reads CASSGGPGANVLTF. The CDR3 DNA reads TGTGCCAGCAGTGGAGGTCCTGGGGCCAACGTCCTGACTTTC.

This clonotype was observed many times. J is TRBJ2-5 and V is TRBV25-1; D unclear. The CDR3 spans 14 residues. Trimming stripped 0 bases from V and 3 bases from J, with 8 bases between. Per germline, CDR1 MGHDK and CDR2 SYGVNS. DNA of the CDR3: TGTGCCAGCAGTGAATACGGCACTGAAGAGACCCAGTACTTC. Its protein is CASSEYGTEETQYF.

This clonotype was seen many times. V and J are TRBV19 and TRBJ2-1; 8 bases agree with TRBD2. The CDR3 is 15 residues long. Per the germline V gene, CDR1 is LNHDA and CDR2 is SQIVND (reference sequence). J was trimmed by 5 bases and V by 7 bases; bases with no gene match: 10. CDR3 in amino acids: CASIAPGTSDNEQFF. Here the CDR3 DNA reads TGTGCCAGTATTGCCCCCGGGACTAGTGACAATGAGCAGTTCTTC.

This clonotype has at least ten counts. The V gene is TRBV7-2, the J gene TRBJ2-5, with D unresolved. V was trimmed by 2 bases and J by 1 base, leaving 11 bases between them. This CDR3 has 15 amino acids. The germline gives CDR1 SGHTA, CDR2 FQGNSA. CDR3 residues: CASSLRWRSQETQYF. In DNA form, the CDR3 reads TGTGCCAGCAGCTTAAGGTGGCGGAGCCAAGAGACCCAGTACTTC.

Ten or more counts support this clonotype. This rearrangement joins TRBV5-8 to TRBJ2-7, with D perhaps TRBD1 (6 bases). This CDR3 has 14 residues. Germline CDR1 and CDR2: SGHTS and YDEGEE. The V and J ends lost 0 bases and 7 bases respectively, with 14 bases between them. This CDR3 is CASSLGRGSEEQYF. CDR3 DNA: TGTGCCAGCAGCTTGGGCAGGGGCTCGGAGGAGCAGTACTTC.

This clonotype was detected many times. The gene calls are TRBV7-2 and TRBJ2-5; 7 bases align to TRBD2. The CDR3 runs 14 residues. Per the germline V gene, CDR1 is SGHTA and CDR2 is FQGNSA. V lost 0 bases, J lost 4 bases, and 2 bases stayed unmatched. Here the CDR3 reads CASSLAGRGETQYF. The CDR3 DNA reads TGTGCCAGCAGCTTAGCAGGGAGGGGAGAGACCCAGTACTTC.

This clonotype has a count of ten or more. This chain uses TRBV12-3 or TRBV12-4 with TRBJ2-3; no definite D call. V shed 3 bases and J shed 2 bases, with 9 bases lying between them. This CDR3 comprises 14 residues. CDR3: CASSFAGPTDTQYF. As DNA, the CDR3 is TGTGCCAGCAGTTTCGCTGGGCCCACAGATACGCAGTATTTT.

This clonotype was seen ten or more times. The gene calls are TRBV7-8 and TRBJ1-1, with TRBD1 as a possible D gene (5 bases). The CDR3 spans 15 residues. V was cut by 3 bases and J by 10 bases, with 21 bases left in between. Germline values: CDR1 SGHVS, CDR2 FQNEAQ. This CDR3 reads CASSLSDGTPRRAFF. CDR3 in DNA: TGTGCCAGCAGCTTGTCTGATGGGACGCCCAGGCGAGCTTTCTTT.

This clonotype has ten or more counts. This chain uses TRBV7-9 with TRBJ2-7, with no clear D. V lost 5 bases and J lost 4, with 15 bases in between. In germline, CDR1 is SEHNR, CDR2 FQNEAQ (reference sequence). The CDR3 has 14 residues. The CDR3 nucleotides read TGTGCCAGCAGCACCACCGGGTTGGATTACGAGCAGTACTTC. It specifies CASSTTGLDYEQYF.

This clonotype was seen ten or more times. The chain couples TRBV7-2 to TRBJ2-5; 9 bases are a match to TRBD2. J gave up 5 bases and V 5 bases, and 9 bases lay outside the gene matches. There are 15 residues in the CDR3. Per germline, CDR1 SGHTA and CDR2 FQGNSA. CDR3 bases: TGTGCCAGCAGCGTCCCGGGACTAGCCGGCGAGACCCAGTACTTC. This sequence encodes CASSVPGLAGETQYF.

This clonotype is labeled as medium-sized. The chain combines TRBV28 with TRBJ1-1; D gene ambiguous. With 5 bases removed from V and 0 bases from J, the gap between germline ends came to 13 bases. There are 15 residues in the CDR3. In germline, CDR1 is MDHEN, CDR2 SYDVKM. CDR3 nucleotides: TGTGCCAGCAGTCCCTGGGAAAGGGTGAACACTGAAGCTTTCTTT. This gives the protein CASSPWERVNTEAFF.

This clonotype was observed at least ten times. The genes are TRBV27 and TRBJ2-3, with D possibly being TRBD1 or TRBD2 (6 bases each). CDR3 length: 14 residues. With 3 bases removed from V and 3 bases from J, the gap between germline ends came to 10 bases. Germline V CDR1 and CDR2: MNHEY, SMNVEV (reference sequence). The DNA for the CDR3 is TGTGCCAGCAGTTTGAAGGGGGGAACAGATACGCAGTATTTT. This codes for CASSLKGGTDTQYF.

This clonotype is medium-sized (0.01 to 0.1%) in the sample. The J gene is TRBJ2-1, the V gene TRBV12-3 or TRBV12-4; the match to TRBD2 covers 8 bases. CDR3 length: 15 amino acids. The V and J ends lost 2 bases and 2 bases, in that order; junction bases with no gene match: 2. The CDR3 is CASSLTSGTYNEQFF. As DNA, the CDR3 is TGTGCCAGCAGTTTAACTAGCGGCACCTACAATGAGCAGTTCTTC.

This clonotype was seen repeatedly, ten times or more. The gene calls are TRBV7-2 and TRBJ1-5; no definite D call. Germline lookup yields CDR1 SGHTA and CDR2 FQGNSA. Trimming shortened V by 4 bases and J by 4 bases, and 14 bases separated the two germline ends. This CDR3 has 15 amino acids. This CDR3 reads CASSSLSGMNQPQHF. In nucleotides, the CDR3 is TGTGCCAGCAGCTCCCTTAGTGGGATGAATCAGCCCCAGCATTTT.

This clonotype was seen ten or more times. This sequence joins TRBV27 and TRBJ2-3; TRBD1 matches at 7 bases. V shed 4 bases, J shed 4 bases, and the junction held 8 bases outside the gene matches. The CDR3 covers 15 residues. Germline values: CDR1 MNHEY, CDR2 SMNVEV (reference sequence). CDR3 bases: TGTGCCAGCAGTTCCAGGCCGACAGGGCCAGATACGCAGTATTTT. It translates to CASSSRPTGPDTQYF.

This clonotype was detected ten times or more. V usage is TRBV4-3 and J usage is TRBJ1-1, with D tentatively TRBD1 (5 bases). V lost 0 bases and J lost 7, with 18 bases in between. The CDR3 covers 16 residues. CDR1 is LGHNA, CDR2 YSLEER, per germline. The CDR3 loop is CASSQDHQGYGSEAFF. The DNA for the CDR3 is TGCGCCAGCAGCCAAGATCATCAGGGATATGGGAGTGAAGCTTTCTTT.

This clonotype is medium-sized within its sample. The J gene is TRBJ2-7, the V gene TRBV12-3 or TRBV12-4; 12 bases map to TRBD1. The CDR3 has 15 amino acids. After removal of 5 bases from V and 3 bases from J, the junction contained 5 bases not matched to a gene. CDR3 DNA: TGTGCCAGCAGTGACCGGGACAGGGGGCTCTACGAGCAGTACTTC. Amino acid sequence: CASSDRDRGLYEQYF.

This clonotype was seen repeatedly, ten times or more. The chain combines TRBV24-1 with TRBJ2-2, with D possibly being TRBD1 (5 bases). The ends were cut back, 1 base at V and 3 bases at J, with 5 bases in the middle. The germline CDR1 and CDR2 sequences are KGHDR and SFDVKD. This CDR3 is 14 amino acids long. CDR3 loop: CATSDFRDTGELFF. CDR3 coding DNA: TGTGCCACCAGTGATTTCAGGGACACCGGGGAGCTGTTTTTT.

This clonotype was seen at least ten times. The gene calls are TRBV10-3 and TRBJ2-7, with D perhaps assigned TRBD1 or TRBD2 (5 bases each). This CDR3 is 12 amino acids long. Germline V gene data show CDR1 as ENHRY and CDR2 as SYGVKD. The CDR3 reads CALGDLTYEQYF. In nucleotides, the CDR3 is TGTGCGTTGGGGGATCTTACCTACGAGCAGTACTTC.

The chain couples TRBV23-1 to TRBJ2-7; D tentatively fits TRBD1 or TRBD2 (5 bases each). TRBV23-1 is an ORF; its function is uncertain. Trimming removed 0 bases from V and 2 bases from J, with 14 bases in between. The CDR3 runs to 16 residues. The DNA for the CDR3 is TGCGCCAGCAGTCAATCGGGGCGGAGGAACCCCTACGAGCAGTACTTC. It yields the protein CASSQSGRRNPYEQYF.

This clonotype was seen only a few times. The V gene is TRBV12-3 or TRBV12-4, the J gene TRBJ2-1; D is undetermined. The CDR3 length is 13 residues. Trimming took off 0 bases at V and 12 bases at J, with 12 bases between the two ends. In DNA, the CDR3 is TGTGCCAGCAGTTTAGCGGGGTCTCGGGTGCAGTTCTTC. This gives the protein CASSLAGSRVQFF.

This clonotype was detected many times. The chain couples TRBV5-4 to TRBJ2-7; TRBD1 matches at 8 bases. With V trimmed by 7 bases and J by 2 bases, 5 bases remained unmatched. The CDR3 spans 13 residues. In germline, CDR1 is SGHNT, CDR2 YYREEE (reference sequence). CDR3 bases: TGTGCCAGCCAGGGGGCGCCGACCTACGAGCAGTACTTC. It translates to CASQGAPTYEQYF.